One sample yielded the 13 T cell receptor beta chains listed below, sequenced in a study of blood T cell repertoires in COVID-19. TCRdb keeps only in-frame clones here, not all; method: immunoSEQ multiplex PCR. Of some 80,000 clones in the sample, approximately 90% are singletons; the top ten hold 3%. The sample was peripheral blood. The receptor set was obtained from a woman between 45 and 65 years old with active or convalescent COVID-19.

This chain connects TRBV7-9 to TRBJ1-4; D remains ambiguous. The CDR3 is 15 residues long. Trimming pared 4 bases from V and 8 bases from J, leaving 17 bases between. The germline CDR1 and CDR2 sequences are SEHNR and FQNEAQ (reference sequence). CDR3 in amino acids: CASSSSGSKGEKLFF. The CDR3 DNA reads TGTGCCAGCAGCTCTTCGGGATCCAAGGGCGAAAAACTGTTTTTT.

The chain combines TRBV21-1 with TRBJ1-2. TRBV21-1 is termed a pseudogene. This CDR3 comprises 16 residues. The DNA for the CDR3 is TGTGCCAGCATCATGGGAGGGCAGGGGAGGAACTATGGCTACACCTTC. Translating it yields CASIMGGQGRNYGYTF.

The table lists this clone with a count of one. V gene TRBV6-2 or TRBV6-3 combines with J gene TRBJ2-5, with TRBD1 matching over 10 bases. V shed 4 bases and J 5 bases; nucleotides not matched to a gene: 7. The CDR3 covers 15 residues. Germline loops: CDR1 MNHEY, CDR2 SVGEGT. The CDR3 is CASSFTTGGMETQYF. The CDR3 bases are TGTGCCAGCAGTTTTACGACAGGGGGCATGGAGACCCAGTACTTC.

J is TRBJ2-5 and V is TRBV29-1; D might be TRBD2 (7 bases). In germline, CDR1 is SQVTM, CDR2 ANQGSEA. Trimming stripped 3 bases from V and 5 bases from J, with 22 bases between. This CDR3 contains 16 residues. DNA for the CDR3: TGCAGCGTTGATTCGCGGGGGCTCTTTCTTCTCGAGACCCAGTACTTC. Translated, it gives CSVDSRGLFLLETQYF. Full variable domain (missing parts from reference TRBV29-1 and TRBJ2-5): SAVISQKPSRDICQRGTSLTIQCQVDSQVTMMFWYRQQPGQSLTLIATANQGSEATYESGFVIDKFPISRPNLTFSTLTVSNMSPEDSSIYLCSVDSRGLFLLETQYFGPGTRLLVL.

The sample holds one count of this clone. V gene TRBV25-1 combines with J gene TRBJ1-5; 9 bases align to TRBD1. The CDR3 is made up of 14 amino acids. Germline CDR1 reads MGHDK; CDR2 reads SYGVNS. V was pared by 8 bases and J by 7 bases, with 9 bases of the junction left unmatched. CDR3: CASSHRGHRQPQHF. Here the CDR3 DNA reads TGTGCCAGCTCCCACAGGGGGCACCGACAGCCCCAGCATTTT.

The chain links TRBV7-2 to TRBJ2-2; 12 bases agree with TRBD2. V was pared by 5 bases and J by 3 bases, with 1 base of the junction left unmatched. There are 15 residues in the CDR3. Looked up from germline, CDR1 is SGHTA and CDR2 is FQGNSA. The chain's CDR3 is CASSTSGRYTGELFF. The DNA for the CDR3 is TGTGCCAGCAGCACTAGCGGGAGGTACACCGGGGAGCTGTTTTTT.

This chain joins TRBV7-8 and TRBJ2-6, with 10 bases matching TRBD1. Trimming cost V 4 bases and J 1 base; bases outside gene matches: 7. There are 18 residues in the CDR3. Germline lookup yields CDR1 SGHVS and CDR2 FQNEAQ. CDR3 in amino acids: CASSSKTGGASGANVLTF. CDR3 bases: TGTGCCAGCAGCTCCAAGACAGGGGGCGCGTCTGGGGCCAACGTCCTGACTTTC.

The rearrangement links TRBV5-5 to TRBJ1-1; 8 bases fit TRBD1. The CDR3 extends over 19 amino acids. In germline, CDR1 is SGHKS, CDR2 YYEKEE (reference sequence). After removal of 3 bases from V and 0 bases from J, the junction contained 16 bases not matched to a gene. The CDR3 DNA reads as TGTGCCAGCAGCTCGATGGCGGTGCAGGGGGCCGTGGTGAACACTGAAGCTTTCTTT. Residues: CASSSMAVQGAVVNTEAFF.

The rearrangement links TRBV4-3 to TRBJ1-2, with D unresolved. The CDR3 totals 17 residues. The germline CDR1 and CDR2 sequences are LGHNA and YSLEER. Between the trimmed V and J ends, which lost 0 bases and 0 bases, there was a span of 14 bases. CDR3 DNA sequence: TGCGCCAGCAGCCAAGACGCAGGCTCCTCGGCTAACTATGGCTACACCTTC. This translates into CASSQDAGSSANYGYTF.

The CDR3 sequence is CASSQYRDGNTIYF. The CDR3 DNA reads TGCGCCAGCAGCCAGTACAGGGATGGAAACACCATATATTTT. This chain links TRBV4-3 with TRBJ1-3, with a weak D call TRBD1 (6 bases). Trimming shortened V by 3 bases and J by 3 bases, and 9 bases separated the two germline ends. Germline V gene data show CDR1 as LGHNA and CDR2 as YSLEER. This CDR3 has 14 residues.

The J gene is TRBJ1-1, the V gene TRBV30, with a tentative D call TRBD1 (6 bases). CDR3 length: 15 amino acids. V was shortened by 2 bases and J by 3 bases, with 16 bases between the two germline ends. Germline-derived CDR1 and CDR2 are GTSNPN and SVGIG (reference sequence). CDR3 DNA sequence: TGTGCCTGGAGTACTGAGACAGGTTGGGACACTGAAGCTTTCTTT. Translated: CAWSTETGWDTEAFF.

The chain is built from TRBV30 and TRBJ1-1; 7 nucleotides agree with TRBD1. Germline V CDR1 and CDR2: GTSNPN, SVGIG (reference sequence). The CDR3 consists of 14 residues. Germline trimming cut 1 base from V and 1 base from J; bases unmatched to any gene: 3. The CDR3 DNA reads TGTGCCTGGAGTGGAAACAGGGGGAACACTGAAGCTTTCTTT. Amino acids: CAWSGNRGNTEAFF.

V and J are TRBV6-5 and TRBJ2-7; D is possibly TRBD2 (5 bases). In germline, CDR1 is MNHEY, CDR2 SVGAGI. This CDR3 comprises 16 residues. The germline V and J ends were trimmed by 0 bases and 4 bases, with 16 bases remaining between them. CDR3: CASSYSRLFGEYEQYF. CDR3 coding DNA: TGTGCCAGCAGTTACTCAAGGTTATTCGGGGAGTACGAGCAGTACTTC.